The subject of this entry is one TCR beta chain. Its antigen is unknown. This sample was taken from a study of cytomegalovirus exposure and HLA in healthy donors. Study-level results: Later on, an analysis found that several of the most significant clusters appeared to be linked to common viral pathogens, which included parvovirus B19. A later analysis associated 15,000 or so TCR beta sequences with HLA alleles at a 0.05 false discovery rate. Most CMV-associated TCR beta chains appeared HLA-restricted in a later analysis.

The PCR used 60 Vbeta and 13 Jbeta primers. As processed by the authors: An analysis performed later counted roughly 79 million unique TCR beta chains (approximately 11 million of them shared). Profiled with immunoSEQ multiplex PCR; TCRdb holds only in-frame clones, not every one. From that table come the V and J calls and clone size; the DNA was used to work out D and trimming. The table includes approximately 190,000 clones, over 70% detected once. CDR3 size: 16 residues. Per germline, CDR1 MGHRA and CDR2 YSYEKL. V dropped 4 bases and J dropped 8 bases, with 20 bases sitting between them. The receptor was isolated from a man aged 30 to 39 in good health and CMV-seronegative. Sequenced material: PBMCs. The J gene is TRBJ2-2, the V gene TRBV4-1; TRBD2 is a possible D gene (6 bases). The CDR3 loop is CASSLTRRRDRGELFF. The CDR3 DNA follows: TGCGCCAGCAGCCTAACACGTAGGAGGGATCGGGGGGAGCTGTTTTTT.